This T cell receptor (beta chain) was documented in a study of blood T cells in healthy people across ages. About this clonotype: Its antigen is not identified.

A sample-barcoded 5' primer and a J-beta primer mix were used in a second PCR of roughly 6 to 11 cycles. MiXCR was run by TCRdb on the 5' RACE reads, yielding one entry per CDR3 protein. The profile covers around 1,900,000 distinct CDR3 sequences, with more than 35% appearing a single time and more than 20% taken by the ten largest. Overall study findings and caveats: Across the age range, TCR beta diversity per million T cells fell in a roughly linear way.

The sample comprised blood. The sequence was collected from a human donor in good health.

The CDR3: CASRHAHGVDYGYTF. The DNA of the CDR3 is TGTGCCAGCAGGCACGCCCATGGAGTCGACTATGGCTACACCTTC. The chain carries TRBV6-5 and TRBJ1-2; D gene ambiguous. The CDR3 sequence is 15 residues long. Trimming stripped 6 bases from V and 3 bases from J, with 17 bases between. Germline values: CDR1 MNHEY, CDR2 SVGAGI.